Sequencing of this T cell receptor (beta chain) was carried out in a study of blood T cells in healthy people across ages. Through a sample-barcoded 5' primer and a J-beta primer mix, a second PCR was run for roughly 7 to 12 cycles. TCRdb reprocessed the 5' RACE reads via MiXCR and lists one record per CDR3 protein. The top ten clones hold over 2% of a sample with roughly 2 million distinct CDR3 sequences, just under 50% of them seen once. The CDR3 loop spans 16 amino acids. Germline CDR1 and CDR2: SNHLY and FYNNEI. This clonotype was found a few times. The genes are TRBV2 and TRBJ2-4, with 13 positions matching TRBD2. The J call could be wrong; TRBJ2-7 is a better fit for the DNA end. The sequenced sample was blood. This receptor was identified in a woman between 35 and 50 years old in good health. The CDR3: CASMGTSGAYSYEQYF. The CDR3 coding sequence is TGTGCCAGCATGGGGACTAGCGGGGCATACTCCTACGAGCAGTACTTC.